A selection of T cell receptor beta chains follows, all from one sample in a study of blood T cell repertoires in COVID-19. Using immunoSEQ multiplex PCR, the repertoire was profiled, and TCRdb retains in-frame clones only, with some absent. The table has roughly 150,000 clones, about 86% seen once. Sequencing input: peripheral blood. All receptors come from a woman in her seventies who had recovered from COVID-19. Both conserved end residues are part of each CDR3. D genes are given only for firm matches. For some rows the clone size is stated as once, few or many, or as a class when expanded; others skip it.

v_gene: TRBV6-2/TRBV6-3
d_gene: TRBD2
abundance: few
j_gene: TRBJ2-3
CDR3nt: TGTGCCAGCAGCGGGACTAGCGGAGGTACGCAGTATTTT
CDR3aa: CASSGTSGGTQYF

v_gene: TRBV15
d_gene: -
abundance: -
j_gene: TRBJ2-3
CDR3nt: TGTGCCACCAGCAGAGAGGAGGGACTGACAGATACGCAGTATTTT
CDR3aa: CATSREEGLTDTQYF

v_gene: TRBV3-1/TRBV3-2
d_gene: -
abundance: few
j_gene: TRBJ2-7
CDR3nt: TGTGCCAGCAGCTCCCGGGACTTAGGGCAGTACTTC
CDR3aa: CASSSRDLGQYF

v_gene: TRBV5-6
d_gene: -
abundance: -
j_gene: TRBJ1-3
CDR3nt: TGTGCCAGCAGCTGGGGGGTCTCTGGAAACACCATATATTTT
CDR3aa: CASSWGVSGNTIYF

v_gene: TRBV3-1/TRBV3-2
d_gene: TRBD1
abundance: -
j_gene: TRBJ1-3
CDR3nt: TGTGCCAGCAGCCCCCAGGGGGCTTGGAACACCATATATTTT
CDR3aa: CASSPQGAWNTIYF

v_gene: TRBV28
d_gene: -
abundance: -
j_gene: TRBJ2-5
CDR3nt: TGTGCCAGCAATTACGAGGGGGGGGAAGAGACCCAGTACTTC
CDR3aa: CASNYEGGEETQYF

v_gene: TRBV19
d_gene: -
abundance: -
j_gene: TRBJ1-4
CDR3nt: TGTGCCAGTAGCCCCGGACGGACAAATGAAAAACTGTTTTTT
CDR3aa: CASSPGRTNEKLFF

v_gene: TRBV7-2
d_gene: -
abundance: -
j_gene: TRBJ2-4
CDR3nt: TGTGCCAGCAGCCGTGGTACCTCGGGCATTCAGTACTTC
CDR3aa: CASSRGTSGIQYF

v_gene: TRBV6-2/TRBV6-3
d_gene: -
abundance: few
j_gene: TRBJ1-5
CDR3nt: TGTGCCAGCAGTTACGGGCATCAGCCCCAGCATTTT
CDR3aa: CASSYGHQPQHF

v_gene: TRBV7-9
d_gene: -
abundance: few
j_gene: TRBJ1-1
CDR3nt: TGTGCCAGCAGCACGACAGAGAACACTGAAGCTTTCTTT
CDR3aa: CASSTTENTEAFF

v_gene: TRBV2
d_gene: -
abundance: -
j_gene: TRBJ1-4
CDR3nt: TGTGCCAGCAGTGCCTCGGCGGGTTCATCGGAAAAACTGTTTTTT
CDR3aa: CASSASAGSSEKLFF

v_gene: TRBV9
d_gene: TRBD2
abundance: -
j_gene: TRBJ2-1
CDR3nt: TGTGCCAGCAGCGTAGGGCTAGCGGGGACCGATGAGCAGTTCTTC
CDR3aa: CASSVGLAGTDEQFF

v_gene: TRBV4-1
d_gene: TRBD1
abundance: -
j_gene: TRBJ1-2
CDR3nt: TGCGCCAGTCTTGGGACAGCGCGCGGCTATGGCTACACCTTC
CDR3aa: CASLGTARGYGYTF

v_gene: TRBV5-6
d_gene: TRBD1
abundance: once
j_gene: TRBJ2-5
CDR3nt: TGTGCCAGCAGCTTGGGACAGGGGTGGGAGACCCAGTACTTC
CDR3aa: CASSLGQGWETQYF

v_gene: TRBV18
d_gene: TRBD2
abundance: -
j_gene: TRBJ2-1
CDR3nt: TGTGCCAGCTCACCAGTACTAGCGGGGGCCTCCTACAATGAGCAGTTCTTC
CDR3aa: CASSPVLAGASYNEQFF

v_gene: TRBV4-3
d_gene: -
abundance: -
j_gene: TRBJ1-2
CDR3nt: TGCGCCAGCAGCCAAGATGGGGGCAGGAACCCCTATGGCTACACCTTC
CDR3aa: CASSQDGGRNPYGYTF

v_gene: TRBV4-3
d_gene: -
abundance: -
j_gene: TRBJ2-6
CDR3nt: TGCGCCAGCAGCCAAGATGGGGGGTTTGGGGCCAACGTCCTGACTTTC
CDR3aa: CASSQDGGFGANVLTF

v_gene: TRBV29-1
d_gene: -
abundance: -
j_gene: TRBJ1-6
CDR3nt: TGCAGCGTTGGCCTCGGGGGGGGTTCACCCCTCCACTTT
CDR3aa: CSVGLGGGSPLHF

v_gene: TRBV5-4
d_gene: -
abundance: -
j_gene: TRBJ2-2
CDR3nt: TGTGCCAGCAGCTTGGCAGTCTTCCCAAAGAACACCGGGGAGCTGTTTTTT
CDR3aa: CASSLAVFPKNTGELFF

v_gene: TRBV6-5
d_gene: TRBD2
abundance: -
j_gene: TRBJ2-7
CDR3nt: TGTGCCAGCAGTTACTTGGTAGCGGGGGGGGAGCAGTACTTC
CDR3aa: CASSYLVAGGEQYF

v_gene: TRBV10-2
d_gene: TRBD1
abundance: once
j_gene: TRBJ1-6
CDR3nt: TGCGCCAGCAGCCCCGACAGGGTCGGTTCACCCCTCCACTTT
CDR3aa: CASSPDRVGSPLHF

v_gene: TRBV4-2
d_gene: -
abundance: few
j_gene: TRBJ2-7
CDR3nt: TGTGCCAGCAGCCAATCCCCGGGTAGTTACGAGCAGTACTTC
CDR3aa: CASSQSPGSYEQYF

v_gene: TRBV7-7
d_gene: TRBD1
abundance: -
j_gene: TRBJ2-1
CDR3nt: TGTGCTAGCAGCTTAGGGACAGGGGGGGATGAGCAGTTCTTC
CDR3aa: CASSLGTGGDEQFF

v_gene: TRBV3-1/TRBV3-2
d_gene: TRBD1
abundance: once
j_gene: TRBJ1-1
CDR3nt: TGTGCCAGCAGCCGCCAGGGGGGGAACACTGAAGCTTTCTTT
CDR3aa: CASSRQGGNTEAFF

v_gene: TRBV30
d_gene: -
abundance: -
j_gene: TRBJ2-5
CDR3nt: TGTGCCTGGAGTACGACCGGGACTCAGTACCAAGAGACCCAGTACTTC
CDR3aa: CAWSTTGTQYQETQYF

v_gene: TRBV29-1
d_gene: TRBD1
abundance: -
j_gene: TRBJ1-1
CDR3nt: TGCAGCGTTGAGCAATCCTACAGGGGGCGGACTGAAGCTTTCTTT
CDR3aa: CSVEQSYRGRTEAFF

v_gene: TRBV12-3/TRBV12-4
d_gene: -
abundance: once
j_gene: TRBJ2-3
CDR3nt: TGTGCCAGCAGTGCGCCCCTCACAGATACGCAGTATTTT
CDR3aa: CASSAPLTDTQYF

v_gene: TRBV5-3
d_gene: -
abundance: -
j_gene: TRBJ1-1
CDR3nt: TGTGCCAGAAGCTTCACTCGCACTGAAGCTTTCTTT
CDR3aa: CARSFTRTEAFF

v_gene: TRBV9
d_gene: TRBD2
abundance: -
j_gene: TRBJ2-7
CDR3nt: TGTGCCAGCAGCGTAGGGCTAGCGGGAGGGTACGAGCAGTACTTC
CDR3aa: CASSVGLAGGYEQYF

v_gene: TRBV7-2
d_gene: -
abundance: -
j_gene: TRBJ2-4
CDR3nt: TGTGCCAGCAGCTTGGGCAGCCTGAGGGACATTCAGTACTTC
CDR3aa: CASSLGSLRDIQYF

v_gene: TRBV5-4
d_gene: -
abundance: -
j_gene: TRBJ1-1
CDR3nt: TGTGCCAGCAGCTTGGGCCCATTACAGGGGAACACTGAAGCTTTCTTT
CDR3aa: CASSLGPLQGNTEAFF

v_gene: TRBV7-9
d_gene: -
abundance: -
j_gene: TRBJ2-3
CDR3nt: TGTGCCAGCAGCCTACCCGAGGCAGATACGCAGTATTTT
CDR3aa: CASSLPEADTQYF

v_gene: TRBV14
d_gene: -
abundance: -
j_gene: TRBJ1-1
CDR3nt: TGTGCCAGCAGCCAAGGGACAGTCTTTTCCACTGAAGCTTTCTTT
CDR3aa: CASSQGTVFSTEAFF

v_gene: TRBV10-3
d_gene: TRBD1
abundance: -
j_gene: TRBJ1-1
CDR3nt: TGTGCCATCAGCGTTACAGGGGGCACTGAAGCTTTCTTT
CDR3aa: CAISVTGGTEAFF

v_gene: TRBV9
d_gene: -
abundance: -
j_gene: TRBJ2-1
CDR3nt: TGTGCCAGCAGCGTCGGTCCCCCCAATGAGCAGTTCTTC
CDR3aa: CASSVGPPNEQFF

v_gene: TRBV29-1
d_gene: TRBD2
abundance: -
j_gene: TRBJ2-5
CDR3nt: TGCAGCGCCCAGCGGGGCGGGGGGCAAGAGACCCAGTACTTC
CDR3aa: CSAQRGGGQETQYF

v_gene: TRBV12-5
d_gene: -
abundance: -
j_gene: TRBJ1-2
CDR3nt: TGTGCTAGTGGTTTCCGGGACACCCCTGTAGGCTACACCTTC
CDR3aa: CASGFRDTPVGYTF

v_gene: TRBV7-9
d_gene: TRBD1
abundance: -
j_gene: TRBJ1-5
CDR3nt: TGTGCCAGCAGCGCGCGGGGACAGGGAGACGGGGCTCAGCCCCAGCATTTT
CDR3aa: CASSARGQGDGAQPQHF

v_gene: TRBV4-2
d_gene: -
abundance: -
j_gene: TRBJ2-1
CDR3nt: TGTGCCAGCAGCCCACTCGTGGGGGTAGCGGAATACAATGAGCAGTTCTTC
CDR3aa: CASSPLVGVAEYNEQFF

v_gene: TRBV10-3
d_gene: -
abundance: -
j_gene: TRBJ1-6
CDR3nt: TGTGCCATCAGTGTGGGGGGACGTAGGGAAAATTCACCCCTCCACTTT
CDR3aa: CAISVGGRRENSPLHF

v_gene: TRBV7-9
d_gene: TRBD1
abundance: -
j_gene: TRBJ1-2
CDR3nt: TGTGCCAGCAGCTTAGGACAGGGTGGCGTCTATGGCTACACCTTC
CDR3aa: CASSLGQGGVYGYTF

v_gene: TRBV29-1
d_gene: -
abundance: -
j_gene: TRBJ2-7
CDR3nt: TGCAGCGTTGGTTTGGGCCTGGGCGACGAGCAGTACTTC
CDR3aa: CSVGLGLGDEQYF

v_gene: TRBV9
d_gene: -
abundance: -
j_gene: TRBJ1-1
CDR3nt: TGTGCCAGCAGCGAGGCCCCCACAGCCACTGAAGCTTTCTTT
CDR3aa: CASSEAPTATEAFF

v_gene: TRBV3-1/TRBV3-2
d_gene: -
abundance: few
j_gene: TRBJ2-2
CDR3nt: TGTGCCAGCAGCCTGGGGACTCGGAACACCGGGGAGCTGTTTTTT
CDR3aa: CASSLGTRNTGELFF

v_gene: TRBV7-3
d_gene: TRBD1
abundance: -
j_gene: TRBJ1-1
CDR3nt: TGTGCCAGCAGCCCCGACAGGGCGAGGACTGAAGCTTTCTTT
CDR3aa: CASSPDRARTEAFF

v_gene: TRBV11-1
d_gene: TRBD1
abundance: -
j_gene: TRBJ2-3
CDR3nt: TGTGCCAGCAGCTTCTCCGGGACAGGGACGCAGTATTTT
CDR3aa: CASSFSGTGTQYF

v_gene: TRBV3-1/TRBV3-2
d_gene: TRBD1
abundance: -
j_gene: TRBJ1-2
CDR3nt: TGTGCCAGCAGCCAAGCAGGACAGGGGGCGCGAGACTATGGCTACACCTTC
CDR3aa: CASSQAGQGARDYGYTF

v_gene: TRBV27
d_gene: TRBD1
abundance: -
j_gene: TRBJ2-2
CDR3nt: TGTGCCAGCAGCGACCGGGACAGGGGTCCTACCGGGGAGCTGTTTTTT
CDR3aa: CASSDRDRGPTGELFF

v_gene: TRBV10-3
d_gene: TRBD1
abundance: -
j_gene: TRBJ1-6
CDR3nt: TGTGCCATCAACCAACAGGGGATCGATTCACCCCTCCACTTT
CDR3aa: CAINQQGIDSPLHF

v_gene: TRBV29-1
d_gene: TRBD1
abundance: -
j_gene: TRBJ1-5
CDR3nt: TGCAGCGTGGAAACAGGGGACGGCAATCAGCCCCAGCATTTT
CDR3aa: CSVETGDGNQPQHF

v_gene: TRBV7-3
d_gene: -
abundance: -
j_gene: TRBJ2-3
CDR3nt: TGTGCCAGCAGCCGGGGGATGGCAGATACGCAGTATTTT
CDR3aa: CASSRGMADTQYF